The present T cell receptor beta chain was sequenced within a study of T cell responses to AZD1222 COVID-19 vaccine. General study findings and limits: Spike as a whole was targeted by vaccine-associated CD4 TCRs, dominant at 160-218 and 743-854. The study found Spike-specific TCR breadth and depth rose after two AZD1222 doses. Repertoires were obtained solely post-peak T cell response.

As regards this clone: The antigen is unknown.

Libraries were prepared by immunoSEQ multiplex PCR; TCRdb keeps only in-frame clonotypes and omits some of them. This table holds around 100,000 clones, 80% to 90% found once. Trimming pared 6 bases from V and 9 bases from J, leaving 14 bases between. This CDR3 has 12 residues. CDR1 ENHRY and CDR2 SYGVKD come from the germline V gene. The sequencing here drew on peripheral blood, taken on day 0 of AZD1222 vaccination. This receptor was obtained from an adult in good health. The V call is TRBV10-3, the J call TRBJ1-2; D is perhaps TRBD1 (6 bases). Here the CDR3 reads CAISPTGTRYTF. CDR3 DNA sequence: TGTGCCATCAGCCCGACCGGGACACGCTACACCTTC.